These 29 T cell receptor beta chains originate from one sample sequenced in a study of shared clonotypes between healthy human individuals. Sequencing used immunoSEQ multiplex PCR; TCRdb keeps in-frame clones, though not all of them. The table shows some 2 million clones, with 85% to 95% occurring only once. The sample taken for sequencing was naive CD4+ T cells sorted from blood. Subset noted: CD45RA+ positively selected. The receptors come from a young man in good health.

This chain uses TRBV28 with TRBJ1-1; 8 nucleotides line up with TRBD1. Unmatched junction bases numbered 7, after V lost 5 bases and J lost 5 bases. Germline CDR1 is MDHEN and CDR2 is SYDVKM. The CDR3 spans 14 residues. CDR3 amino acids: CASSPTGGWTEAFF. The CDR3 DNA sequence: TGTGCCAGCAGTCCTACAGGGGGGTGGACTGAAGCTTTCTTT.

This chain joins TRBV14 and TRBJ2-3, with D possibly matching TRBD1 (6 bases). Trimming took off 4 bases at V and 1 base at J, with 9 bases between the two ends. The CDR3 length is 14 residues. The V gene's germline CDR1 is SGHDN and CDR2 FVKESK. CDR3 coding DNA: TGTGCCAGCAGCCTGCGACAGGGCACAGATACGCAGTATTTT. It specifies CASSLRQGTDTQYF.

This rearrangement joins TRBV5-1 to TRBJ2-1; D is undetermined. This CDR3 has 16 amino acids. Germline V gene sequence: CDR1 SGHRS, CDR2 YFSETQ. Trimming left V 0 bases short and J 0 bases short, with 10 bases between. The CDR3 region is CASSLDVGSSYNEQFF. CDR3 DNA: TGCGCCAGCAGCTTGGATGTGGGAAGCTCCTACAATGAGCAGTTCTTC.

This clone was seen a few times. This same CDR3 is encoded by further DNA sequences in the sample. The chain combines TRBV2 with TRBJ1-6; 10 bases line up with TRBD1. The germline V gene has CDR1 SNHLY and CDR2 FYNNEI. The CDR3 is 14 residues long. V lost 6 bases to trimming and J lost 7 bases; unmatched junction nucleotides: 3. The CDR3 region has the DNA TGTGCCAGCAGCCCGGGACAGGGGAATTCACCCCTCCACTTT. Protein product: CASSPGQGNSPLHF.

J is TRBJ1-5 and V is TRBV4-1; 8 bases map to TRBD1. With 5 bases clipped from V and 6 bases from J, the junction kept 15 bases outside the gene matches. CDR3 length equals 17 residues. CDR1 is MGHRA, CDR2 YSYEKL, per germline. The chain's CDR3 is CASSGGGQGMIGQPQHF. Here the CDR3 DNA reads TGCGCCAGCAGCGGCGGCGGACAGGGAATGATAGGTCAGCCCCAGCATTTT.

The chain joins TRBV10-2 to TRBJ2-5; D might be TRBD1 (6 bases). The CDR3 is 14 residues long. The germline V gene has CDR1 WSHSY and CDR2 SAAADI. Trimming cost V 2 bases and J 1 base, with 8 bases left between them. CDR3 DNA: TGCGCCAGCAGTGAGCAGGGGATCCAAGAGACCCAGTACTTC. This encodes CASSEQGIQETQYF.

In this sample, this clone turned up a few times. This sequence joins TRBV30 and TRBJ1-2, with D possibly TRBD1 on 6 matching bases. The CDR3 extends over 12 amino acids. CDR1 GTSNPN and CDR2 SVGIG come from the germline V gene (reference sequence). Trimming pared 5 bases from V and 4 bases from J, leaving 11 bases between. CDR3 region: CAWGGPAYGYTF. CDR3 nucleotide sequence: TGTGCCTGGGGGGGGCCGGCCTATGGCTACACCTTC.

This clone was observed a few times. The chain couples TRBV5-8 to TRBJ1-2, with unresolved D. With 1 base removed from V and 8 bases from J, the gap between germline ends came to 6 bases. Germline V gene data show CDR1 as SGHTS and CDR2 as YDEGEE. The CDR3 is 11 amino acids. CDR3: CASSLRRGYTF. CDR3 DNA sequence: TGTGCCAGCAGCTTGAGGAGAGGCTACACCTTC.

This clone has more than one count but fewer than ten. The genes are TRBV10-3 and TRBJ2-7; D perhaps matches TRBD2 (6 bases). CDR3 size: 15 residues. With 0 bases removed from V and 3 bases from J, the gap between germline ends came to 12 bases. CDR1 ENHRY and CDR2 SYGVKD come from the germline V gene. As DNA, the CDR3 is TGTGCCATCAGTGAGTCGTTCCCCGGGAGCTACGAGCAGTACTTC. Its protein product is CAISESFPGSYEQYF.

On this clone itself: The same CDR3 is also encoded by other DNA sequences in this sample. The chain uses TRBV5-1 and TRBJ2-5; the match to TRBD2 covers 11 bases. Germline lookup yields CDR1 SGHRS and CDR2 YFSETQ. The CDR3 is made up of 15 amino acids. After removal of 2 bases from V and 0 bases from J, the junction contained 0 bases not matched to a gene. The CDR3 DNA reads TGCGCCAGCAGCTTACTAGCGGGGGACCAAGAGACCCAGTACTTC. Protein sequence: CASSLLAGDQETQYF.

As for this clone: The sample holds other DNA sequences that translate to the same CDR3. V usage is TRBV11-2 and J usage is TRBJ2-2; D is undetermined. The CDR3 has 15 residues. Germline CDR1 reads SGHAT; CDR2 reads FQNNGV. V was shortened by 2 bases and J by 2 bases, with 9 bases between the two germline ends. CDR3 loop: CASSLTGLNTGELFF. The CDR3 bases are TGTGCCAGCAGCTTAACGGGCCTTAACACCGGGGAGCTGTTTTTT.

Notes on this clone: Other DNA sequences within the sample encode an identical CDR3. The chain recombines TRBV28 with TRBJ2-7, with D possibly being TRBD1 (6 bases). The CDR3 sequence is 13 residues long. V dropped 5 bases and J dropped 2 bases, with 10 bases sitting between them. Germline V gene lookup returns CDR1 MDHEN and CDR2 SYDVKM. As DNA, the CDR3 is TGTGCCAGCAGTCAGACAGGTACCTACGAGCAGTACTTC. It encodes CASSQTGTYEQYF.

The rearrangement links TRBV11-2 to TRBJ1-1; no clear D gene. Trimming cost V 5 bases and J 4 bases, with 11 bases left between them. Germline CDR1 SGHAT, CDR2 FQNNGV. The CDR3 spans 13 residues. CDR3 residues: CASSPRAGTEAFF. The CDR3, as DNA: TGTGCCAGCAGCCCCCGGGCAGGCACTGAAGCTTTCTTT.

The rearrangement joins TRBV5-1 to TRBJ1-5, with 10 bases lining up with TRBD1. The germline CDR1 and CDR2 sequences are SGHRS and YFSETQ. Germline trimming cut 4 bases from V and 3 bases from J; bases unmatched to any gene: 4. CDR3 size: 15 residues. The CDR3 sequence: CASSVGTGDNQPQHF. In nucleotides, the CDR3 is TGCGCCAGCAGCGTTGGGACAGGGGACAATCAGCCCCAGCATTTT.

The table lists this clone with a count of one. Just one base apart from a much larger clone, this may be a read error. V usage is TRBV27 and J usage is TRBJ2-7, with 8 bases that match TRBD1. V shed 2 bases, J shed 2 bases, and the junction held 2 bases outside the gene matches. This CDR3 has 14 amino acids. CDR1 MNHEY and CDR2 SMNVEV come from the germline V gene (reference sequence). The CDR3 DNA sequence: TGTGCCAGCAGTTTACTGGACAGGGCCTACGAGCAGTACTTC. Its translation is CASSLLDRAYEQYF.

V and J are TRBV4-1 and TRBJ1-5, with a tentative D call TRBD1 (5 bases). V lost 0 bases, J lost 4 bases, and 19 bases lay in between. The CDR3 consists of 18 residues. CDR1 is MGHRA and CDR2 is YSYEKL in the germline V gene. This chain's CDR3 is CASSQERGLVEGNQPQHF. CDR3 DNA sequence: TGCGCCAGCAGCCAAGAGCGAGGACTTGTTGAGGGGAATCAGCCCCAGCATTTT.

The chain uses TRBV11-3 and TRBJ2-7; D unresolved. The germline gives CDR1 SGHNT, CDR2 YENEEA. Trimming shortened V by 1 base and J by 2 bases, and 18 bases separated the two germline ends. The CDR3 is 17 residues long. CDR3 coding DNA: TGTGCCAGCAGCTTAGCCAGAGGTCGGGCGGAGACCTACGAGCAGTACTTC. Residues: CASSLARGRAETYEQYF. Full variable domain (outside the CDR3, taken from reference TRBV11-3 and TRBJ2-7): EAGVVQSPRYKIIEKKQPVAFWCNPISGHNTLYWYLQNLGQGPELLIRYENEEAVDDSQLPKDRFSAERLKGVDSTLKIQPAELGDSAVYLCASSLARGRAETYEQYFGPGTRLTVT.

The V gene is TRBV10-3, the J gene TRBJ2-5; 9 bases map to TRBD2. Germline V gives CDR1 ENHRY, CDR2 SYGVKD. V shed 6 bases and J 5 bases; nucleotides not matched to a gene: 7. The CDR3 is made up of 14 amino acids. DNA for the CDR3: TGTGCCATCAGAGCGGGGGGCCAGGGGGAGACCCAGTACTTC. Its translation is CAIRAGGQGETQYF.

This clone was counted between two and nine times. The V call is TRBV19, the J call TRBJ1-6; D is unresolved. V was cut by 3 bases and J by 7 bases, with 13 bases left in between. CDR1 and CDR2 (germline): LNHDA, SQIVND (reference sequence). The CDR3 runs to 15 residues. The CDR3 loop reads CASSIGTFANSPLHF. The CDR3 bases are TGTGCCAGTAGTATTGGAACTTTCGCCAATTCACCCCTCCACTTT.

CDR3 protein: CASSQDGAVSGNTIYF. In nucleotides, the CDR3 is TGCGCCAGCAGCCAAGATGGGGCGGTCTCTGGAAACACCATATATTTT. This chain joins TRBV4-1 and TRBJ1-3, with a weak D call TRBD1 (5 bases). The length of the CDR3 is 16 residues. Looked up from germline, CDR1 is MGHRA and CDR2 is YSYEKL. Trimming took 0 bases from V and 0 from J, leaving 9 bases between them.

CDR3 nucleotide sequence: TGTGCCTGGAAAGCGGGAGTCAGCACAGATACGCAGTATTTT. This sequence encodes CAWKAGVSTDTQYF. The rearrangement joins TRBV30 to TRBJ2-3; the match to TRBD2 covers 8 bases. After removal of 4 bases from V and 0 bases from J, the junction contained 3 bases not matched to a gene. The CDR3 sequence is 14 residues long. CDR1 GTSNPN and CDR2 SVGIG come from the germline V gene (reference sequence). The full variable domain, completed using reference TRBV30 and TRBJ2-3, is SQTIHQWPATLVQPVGSPLSLECTVEGTSNPNLYWYRQAAGRGLQLLFYSVGIGQISSEVPQNLSASRPQDRQFILSSKKLLLSDSGFYLCAWKAGVSTDTQYFGPGTRLTVL.

The chain has TRBV30 and TRBJ2-1, with a weak D call TRBD2 (6 bases). The CDR3 extends over 13 amino acids. Trimming pared 5 bases from V and 14 bases from J, leaving 22 bases between. Per germline, CDR1 GTSNPN and CDR2 SVGIG (reference sequence). The CDR3 DNA follows: TGTGCCTGGGAGCGGTCAGCGGGTAATTATAAGTTCTTC. Amino acid sequence: CAWERSAGNYKFF.

The chain employs TRBV9 and TRBJ2-3; TRBD2 aligns across 11 bases. Unmatched junction bases numbered 4, after V lost 4 bases and J lost 3 bases. Germline V CDR1 and CDR2: SGDLS, YYNGEE. The CDR3 runs to 15 residues. This CDR3 is CASSWGTSGTDTQYF. DNA for the CDR3: TGTGCCAGCAGCTGGGGGACTAGCGGTACAGATACGCAGTATTTT.

The gene calls are TRBV4-1 and TRBJ2-7, with D possibly matching TRBD2 (5 bases). The CDR3 loop spans 15 amino acids. The germline V gene has CDR1 MGHRA and CDR2 YSYEKL. V lost 3 bases and J lost 0, with 12 bases in between. The CDR3 DNA sequence: TGCGCCAGCAGCCAGGTTACGACTACCTCCTACGAGCAGTACTTC. Amino acid sequence: CASSQVTTTSYEQYF.

This clone was observed once. The chain joins TRBV11-2 to TRBJ1-2; 9 positions agree with TRBD1. Per the germline V gene, CDR1 is SGHAT and CDR2 is FQNNGV. V dropped 7 bases and J dropped 2; count of bases not matched to a gene: 5. This CDR3 is 14 amino acids long. CDR3: CASKEQGANYGYTF. DNA for the CDR3: TGTGCCAGCAAAGAACAGGGGGCAAACTATGGCTACACCTTC.

In its sample, this clone was seen once. The chain carries TRBV6-1 and TRBJ2-3; 7 positions match TRBD2. Germline V gene lookup returns CDR1 MNHNS and CDR2 SASEGT. This CDR3 contains 17 residues. The junction had 12 bases not matched to a gene; V was cut back by 4 bases and J by 2 bases. The CDR3 bases are TGTGCCAGCAGTGCCTTGAGAAGCGGGGCTAACACAGATACGCAGTATTTT. This codes for CASSALRSGANTDTQYF.

The rearrangement uses TRBV4-1 and TRBJ1-4; D is undetermined. From germline, CDR1 is MGHRA and CDR2 YSYEKL. The CDR3 runs 15 residues. Deletions cut 3 bases from V and 0 bases from J, with 8 bases between. CDR3: CASSQTGTTNEKLFF. The CDR3 coding sequence is TGCGCCAGCAGCCAGACCGGTACAACTAATGAAAAACTGTTTTTT.

This chain uses TRBV6-1 with TRBJ1-2; D might be TRBD1 (5 bases). The CDR3 length is 15 residues. Trimming stripped 3 bases from V and 5 bases from J, with 16 bases between. Germline V gives CDR1 MNHNS, CDR2 SASEGT. The CDR3 protein is CASSEGLGGGYGYTF. As DNA, the CDR3 is TGTGCCAGCAGTGAGGGGCTGGGAGGCGGGTATGGCTACACCTTC.

The gene calls are TRBV5-1 and TRBJ1-2; D unresolved. With 4 bases removed from V and 5 bases from J, the gap between germline ends came to 15 bases. This CDR3 contains 14 residues. Germline V lookup: CDR1 SGHRS, CDR2 YFSETQ. The CDR3 DNA reads as TGCGCCAGCAGCCCCGACCTCCTCAGTTATGGCTACACCTTC. Its protein is CASSPDLLSYGYTF.